A few counts support the clone carrying this T cell receptor beta chain. V trimming: 5 bases; J trimming: 8 bases; junction bases outside the gene matches: 9. The CDR3 is 14 residues long. Per the germline V gene, CDR1 is SGHTA and CDR2 is FQGNSA. This specimen comes from a study of T cells after yellow fever vaccination. TCRdb re-called the 5' RACE reads through MiXCR, storing one row per CDR3 protein. The profile covers around 530,000 distinct CDR3 sequences, with roughly a sixth appearing a single time and 15% to 20% taken by the ten largest. The chain has TRBV7-2 and TRBJ2-1; 7 bases fit TRBD1. The origin of this receptor is a man aged 18 to 30 who received the YFV17D yellow fever vaccine. This sample comprised PBMCs, obtained 5 to 6 days after the first yellow fever vaccination. The CDR3 region has the DNA TGTGCCAGCAGCCGCGAACAGGGGATCGATGAGCAGTTCTTC. This translates into CASSREQGIDEQFF.